The rows below give T cell receptor beta chains drawn from one sample of a study of T cells in localized non-small cell lung cancer. Measured with immunoSEQ multiplex PCR; TCRdb has only the in-frame clones, and not every one. The sample shows around 6,700 clones, over 40% of them seen only once. Sample: lung tumor tissue, taken before any cancer treatment. These receptors were collected from a man aged 35 to 69 with stage III lung adenocarcinoma. CDR3s include the opening cysteine and the closing phenylalanine or tryptophan. Each record gives: V gene, D gene, J gene, clone size, CDR3 protein, CDR3 DNA. D genes are given only for firm matches. Not all rows give a size; the values are once, few, many and, for expanded clones, a class.

TRBV18,-,TRBJ2-7,-,CASSPKGRDHEQYF,TGTGCCAGCTCACCAAAGGGCAGGGACCACGAGCAGTACTTC
TRBV6-8,-,TRBJ1-2,few,CAISPGSQDYGYTF,TGTGCCATTAGCCCAGGGTCGCAGGACTATGGCTACACCTTC
TRBV6-8,-,TRBJ1-1,few,CASTKEGTVNTEAFF,TGTGCCAGCACCAAAGAGGGAACGGTCAACACTGAAGCTTTCTTT
TRBV11-3,-,TRBJ2-2,few,CASSQTGNTGELFF,TGTGCCAGCAGCCAGACCGGAAACACCGGGGAGCTGTTTTTT
TRBV19,-,TRBJ1-1,-,CASSSRVNTEAFF,TGTGCCAGTAGTAGCAGGGTTAACACTGAAGCTTTCTTT
TRBV9,TRBD2,TRBJ2-1,few,CASSVTGLAGVNEQFF,TGTGCCAGCAGCGTAACCGGACTAGCGGGGGTGAATGAGCAGTTCTTC
TRBV6-8,-,TRBJ2-2,-,CASTDALPGELFF,TGTGCCAGCACCGACGCCCTCCCCGGGGAGCTGTTTTTT
TRBV5-1,-,TRBJ1-3,-,CASSLAPGSGNTIYF,TGCGCCAGCAGCTTGGCCCCCGGGTCTGGAAACACCATATATTTT
TRBV6-8,-,TRBJ1-1,medium-sized,CASSPRTGNTEAFF,TGTGCCAGCAGTCCCCGGACGGGGAACACTGAAGCTTTCTTT
TRBV29-1,-,TRBJ2-1,-,CSASWADNEQFF,TGCAGCGCGTCGTGGGCGGACAATGAGCAGTTCTTC
TRBV6-4,-,TRBJ2-1,-,CASSYSGITFF,TGTGCCAGCAGTTACTCGGGTATTACGTTCTTC
TRBV15,-,TRBJ1-5,-,CATSLQAINQPQHF,TGTGCCACCAGCTTACAGGCGATCAATCAGCCCCAGCATTTT
TRBV5-1,-,TRBJ2-6,-,CASSLGSGANVLTF,TGCGCCAGCAGCTTGGGTTCCGGGGCCAACGTCCTGACTTTC
TRBV6-8,TRBD1,TRBJ1-6,few,CASSYYRGYNSPLHF,TGTGCCAGCAGTTACTACAGGGGATATAATTCACCCCTCCACTTT
TRBV15,-,TRBJ1-1,-,CATSASLMNTEAFF,TGTGCCACCAGCGCCAGTTTGATGAACACTGAAGCTTTCTTT
TRBV19,TRBD1,TRBJ2-3,-,CASSVQGAQDTQYF,TGTGCCAGTAGTGTCCAGGGGGCGCAAGATACGCAGTATTTT
TRBV9,TRBD2,TRBJ2-5,medium-sized,CASSVGRRLAGEGETQYF,TGTGCCAGCAGCGTAGGAAGGAGACTAGCGGGAGAGGGTGAGACCCAGTACTTC
TRBV10-2,-,TRBJ2-5,-,CASSKLDRGETQYF,TGCGCCAGCAGTAAACTCGACCGGGGGGAGACCCAGTACTTC
TRBV11-3,-,TRBJ2-7,medium-sized,CASSLVGGMDEQYF,TGTGCCAGCAGCTTAGTAGGAGGGATGGACGAGCAGTACTTC
TRBV6-8,-,TRBJ2-7,-,CASSFSPDPLYEQYF,TGTGCCAGCAGTTTCTCCCCAGACCCCCTTTACGAGCAGTACTTC
TRBV18,TRBD1,TRBJ1-4,-,CASSTGTGATNEKLFF,TGTGCCAGCTCAACCGGGACAGGCGCAACTAATGAAAAACTGTTTTTT
TRBV23-1,-,TRBJ1-2,-,CASSQDTGTYGYTF,TGCGCCAGCAGCCAAGATACAGGTACCTATGGCTACACCTTC
TRBV10-3,-,TRBJ1-1,few,CAISGGQMNTEAFF,TGTGCCATCAGCGGAGGGCAGATGAACACTGAAGCTTTCTTT
TRBV18,-,TRBJ1-3,-,CASSPWGPGNTIYF,TGTGCCAGCTCACCATGGGGGCCCGGAAACACCATATATTTT
TRBV14,-,TRBJ1-2,-,CASSPGQINYGYTF,TGTGCCAGCAGCCCCGGACAGATTAACTATGGCTACACCTTC